Each of the 14 T cell receptor beta chains below was sequenced from the same sample in a study of neurological immune-mediated disorders. TCRdb re-called the 5' RACE reads through MiXCR, storing one row per CDR3 protein. This table holds approximately 40,000 distinct CDR3 sequences, 10% to 15% found once. Sequencing was done on a sample of PBMCs. Receptors were obtained from a female donor in good health.

This clonotype appeared many times. The V gene is TRBV12-3 or TRBV12-4, the J gene TRBJ1-5, with TRBD1 matching 10 bases. V lost 5 bases and J lost 3; bases outside the gene matches: 7. The CDR3 consists of 16 residues. This chain's CDR3 is CASSRTGGPSNQPQHF. CDR3 nucleotide sequence: TGTGCCAGCAGTCGGACAGGGGGTCCCTCCAATCAGCCCCAGCATTTT.

In this sample, this clonotype turned up many times. V is TRBV6-1 and J is TRBJ1-1; D remains unclear. The CDR3 is 15 amino acids. V dropped 8 bases and J dropped 0 bases, with 16 bases sitting between them. Germline V gives CDR1 MNHNS, CDR2 SASEGT. CDR3 DNA sequence: TGTGCCAGCCTCTCCCGAATAACGGTGAACACTGAAGCTTTCTTT. Its protein is CASLSRITVNTEAFF.

The rearrangement joins TRBV5-4 to TRBJ2-3; 8 nucleotides match TRBD2. The CDR3 is 15 amino acids. Germline V gives CDR1 SGHNT, CDR2 YYREEE (reference sequence). V lost 4 bases to trimming and J lost 5 bases; unmatched junction nucleotides: 9. CDR3 bases: TGTGCCAGCAGCATCAGGACTAGCATGGGAGATACGCAGTATTTT. Protein sequence: CASSIRTSMGDTQYF. Using reference TRBV5-4 and TRBJ2-3 for the parts outside the CDR3, the full variable domain is ETGVTQSPTHLIKTRGQQVTLRCSSQSGHNTVSWYQQALGQGPQFIFQYYREEENGRGNFPPRFSGLQFPNYSSELNVNALELDDSALYLCASSIRTSMGDTQYFGPGTRLTVL.

This clonotype was counted ten times or more. V gene TRBV18 combines with J gene TRBJ1-1; D not resolved. CDR1 and CDR2 (germline): KGHSH, LQKENI. Trimming removed 6 bases from V and 4 bases from J, with 15 bases in between. CDR3 length equals 14 residues. Written as DNA, the CDR3 is TGTGCCAGCTCGCCCAACGCGGGCCGCACTGAAGCTTTCTTT. Its translation: CASSPNAGRTEAFF.

This clonotype was observed many times. The V and J genes are TRBV7-8 and TRBJ1-3; TRBD1 matches at 7 bases. The germline V gene encodes CDR1 SGHVS and CDR2 FQNEAQ. The V segment lost 1 base and the J segment 0 bases; nucleotides outside the gene matches: 6. The CDR3 length is 17 residues. CDR3 nucleotide sequence: TGTGCCAGCAGCTTAGGCCGGGACAGACCCTCTGGAAACACCATATATTTT. It encodes CASSLGRDRPSGNTIYF.

As for this clonotype: This may arise from a read error, as a much more abundant clone is one base away. V and J are TRBV4-1 and TRBJ1-1, with no clear D. Germline-derived CDR1 and CDR2 are MGHRA and YSYEKL. The length of the CDR3 is 14 residues. With 7 bases removed from V and 1 base from J, the gap between germline ends came to 13 bases. CDR3 nucleotides: TGCGCCAGCATGAGGACGGATAGGAACACTGAAGCTTTCTTT. Its protein is CASMRTDRNTEAFF.

The rearrangement links TRBV5-4 to TRBJ2-1; a possible D gene is TRBD1 (5 bases). Germline V lookup: CDR1 SGHNT, CDR2 YYREEE (reference sequence). CDR3 length: 15 amino acids. Trimming took off 4 bases at V and 1 base at J, with 12 bases between the two ends. CDR3 loop: CASSHQGLSYNEQFF. In DNA form, the CDR3 reads TGTGCCAGCAGCCACCAGGGCCTTTCCTACAATGAGCAGTTCTTC. Full variable domain (missing parts from reference TRBV5-4 and TRBJ2-1): ETGVTQSPTHLIKTRGQQVTLRCSSQSGHNTVSWYQQALGQGPQFIFQYYREEENGRGNFPPRFSGLQFPNYSSELNVNALELDDSALYLCASSHQGLSYNEQFFGPGTRLTVL.

This clonotype has at least ten counts. V and J are TRBV11-2 and TRBJ1-1; D perhaps matches TRBD1 (5 bases). V lost 5 bases and J lost 0, with 13 bases in between. CDR1 and CDR2 (germline): SGHAT, FQNNGV. This CDR3 spans 15 amino acids. The CDR3 DNA is TGTGCCAGCAGCACCGTGACAGAAATGAACACTGAAGCTTTCTTT. It is translated as CASSTVTEMNTEAFF.

In its sample, this clonotype was seen once. A junction boundary mismatches the germline segment, possibly from a read error. The chain carries TRBV5-1 and TRBJ1-2, with a tentative D call TRBD1 (5 bases). Germline loops: CDR1 SGHRS, CDR2 YFSETQ. This CDR3 is built from 16 residues. The DNA of the CDR3 is TGCGCCAGCAGCTTGGACGGGGCGCTAGCTAACTATGGATACACCTTC. Protein: CASSLDGALANYGYTF.

The table lists this clonotype with many counts. V and J are TRBV20-1 and TRBJ1-1, with 8 nucleotides matching TRBD1. Germline V CDR1 and CDR2: DFQATT, SNEGSKA (reference sequence). Trimming removed 1 base from V and 7 bases from J; junction bases left unmatched: 5. CDR3 length: 13 residues. The DNA of the CDR3 is TGCAGTGCTAGAGGCGGGACAGGAGTTGAAGCTTTCTTT. This sequence encodes CSARGGTGVEAFF.

The chain uses TRBV7-9 and TRBJ2-5; the match to TRBD2 covers 12 bases. The CDR3 covers 15 residues. V shed 5 bases and J 5 bases; nucleotides not matched to a gene: 6. The germline gives CDR1 SEHNR, CDR2 FQNEAQ (reference sequence). This CDR3 is CASSRLAGAFETQYF. The DNA of the CDR3 is TGTGCCAGCAGCCGACTAGCGGGAGCTTTTGAGACCCAGTACTTC.

The chain joins TRBV15 to TRBJ2-7, with 9 nucleotides matching TRBD1. The CDR3 contains 15 residues. Germline V gene sequence: CDR1 LNHNV, CDR2 YYDKDF (reference sequence). The trim removed 5 bases at V and 2 bases at J, leaving 7 bases unmatched. The CDR3, as DNA: TGTGCCACCAGCGGAGGGACAGGGTCGACCTACGAGCAGTACTTC. Amino acids: CATSGGTGSTYEQYF.

This clonotype appeared a single time. This may be a read error: a much more frequent sequence differs by one nucleotide. J is TRBJ2-2 and V is TRBV5-5; D is possibly TRBD2 (5 bases). The CDR3 consists of 16 residues. CDR1 is SGHKS and CDR2 is YYEKEE in the germline V gene (reference sequence). The CDR3 loop reads CASSLQAAPNTGEPFF. In DNA form, the CDR3 reads TGTGCCAGCAGCTTGCAGGCCGCACCGAACACCGGGGAGCCGTTTTTT.

This clonotype was seen ten or more times. The chain recombines TRBV6-1 with TRBJ1-4; tentatively, D is TRBD1 (6 bases). Trimming left V 7 bases short and J 5 bases short, with 14 bases between. Germline CDR1 and CDR2: MNHNS and SASEGT. CDR3 length equals 14 residues. The CDR3 region has the DNA TGTGCCAGCAACCACAGGGACCTCAATGAAAAACTGTTTTTT. This encodes CASNHRDLNEKLFF.